What follows describes a single TCR beta chain. Its specific antigen is unknown. No per-base quality is available; no much larger clone lies one base away. The data were taken from a study of T cell responses to AZD1222 COVID-19 vaccine (dated by TCRdb to the early 2020s). For the study in its entirety: TCR sequencing covered 230 or so trial participants: approximately 200 given two doses of AZD1222 and some 25 given two doses of MenACWY control vaccine. Trial participants were enrolled by age into subgroups of 18-55, 56-69 and 70-plus years, and around 140, 26 and 57 TCR-sequenced participants, respectively, were included in these subgroups.

Based on the germline V gene (reference sequence), the CDR1 and CDR2 sequences are LNHNV and YYDKDF. V lost 0 bases and J lost 2 bases; the stretch between them is 7 bases long. The CDR3, from cysteine to phenylalanine, totals 14 residues. The read is trimmed to its CDR3 DNA, 42 bases read in frame from base 1. The paper as a whole reports these results and caveats: In the small 56-69-year group, the increase in depth fell short of significance, most likely because of low power. Only a handful of AZD1222 recipients were SARS-CoV-2 seropositive at baseline, limiting conclusions about previously exposed vaccinees. After two AZD1222 doses, spike-specific TCR breadth and depth were significantly higher than at day 0 and than in MenACWY recipients. Because no day 14 peak-response samples were available, repertoires were characterized only after the peak T cell response. Reportedly, almost half of the unique spike-specific TCRs recognized epitopes lying outside the regions that are mutated in the B.1.351 and B.1.1.7 variants. Participants were mostly white British, with more females than males. The authors suggested clonal diversity may have been underestimated. Vaccine-associated CD4 TCRs spanned the whole spike protein, with dominant responses in regions 160-218 and 743-854.

The CDR3 regions of human TCRbeta chains were analyzed by immunosequencing. The authors' pipeline ran thus. TCRs in the repertoires were matched against a reference library of SARS-CoV-2-specific TCRs that had been generated with the MIRA antigen-specificity platform. Breadth meant the fraction of unique TCRs that were SARS-CoV-2-associated, whereas depth meant the fraction of total T cells that were SARS-CoV-2-associated. Using the MIRA data, each spike-specific TCR was mapped to the spike region that the TCR reacts to and placed in a CD4 or CD8 class. Log10-transformed breadth and depth values were compared by one-way ANOVA with Sidak's multiple comparisons tests. Not all clones reach the TCRdb copy of this immuneACCESS table, which keeps in-frame sequences only. Checked studies attribute under half of the gap to unresolved V genes and leave the rest unexplained. That table furnishes V, J and clone size, whereas the DNA furnished D and trimming. This sample lists under 170,000 clones; about 93% were detected once. About 3.3% of the sample is held by the ten biggest clonotypes.

Reading the label with the study, this specimen's time point is: about 28 days (+/-7) after the second vaccine dose. AZD1222 recipients given second doses at about 4 weeks or at about 12 weeks were pooled, since spike-specific TCR depth and breadth were not found to differ between the two schedules. Vaccinee samples were obtained from the UK trials COV001 and COV002, which included a single-blind randomized controlled phase 2/3 trial of AZD1222 (ChAdOx1 nCoV-19) in healthy adults. Trial participant PBMC samples were collected at day 0 and day 28 after the second dose for TCRbeta chain sequencing. The V and J segments used are TRBV15 and TRBJ1-2, with the D gene not clear enough to name. The specimen comprised peripheral blood, sampled 28 days after the second AZD1222 dose. The TCR sequence derives from an adult who received the AZD1222 COVID-19 vaccine. The DNA sequence follows: TGTGCCACCAGCAGAGATCGGCAGAACTATGGCTACACCTTC. Translated, this is CATSRDRQNYGYTF.